A selection of T cell receptor beta chains follows, all from one sample in a study of tumor and adjacent non-tumor tissue in lung cancer. TCRdb re-analysed the multiplex PCR reads in MiXCR, keeping a single row per CDR3 protein. The table records about 90,000 distinct CDR3 sequences, more than 75% of them present only once. The sequenced sample consisted of distant non-tumor lung tissue. These TCRs come from a woman aged 45 to 65 with non-small cell lung cancer. The CDR3 runs from the conserved cysteine through the conserved F or W. A D gene is named only where the DNA matches it firmly. Clone size, where shown, is once, few, many, or a class for clones that have expanded.

clone size | D gene | J gene | V gene | CDR3 length | CDR3 DNA | CDR3 protein
many | TRBD2 | TRBJ2-3 | TRBV20-1 | 14 | TGCAGTGCTGGTAGCGGGATCGGGACAGATACGCAGTATTTT | CSAGSGIGTDTQYF
NA | NA | TRBJ2-2 | TRBV11-2 | 15 | TGTGCCAGCAAGACTTCACGGGGGCGCGATGGGGGGCTGTTATTT | CASKTSRGRDGGLLF
NA | NA | TRBJ2-7 | TRBV10-1 | 14 | TGCTCCAGCGGTGACCGCACGGGGCTCTACGAGCAGTACTTC | CSSGDRTGLYEQYF
NA | NA | TRBJ1-2 | TRBV29-1 | 15 | TGCAACGTTGAAGGGAGGTACAGCGGCTCTGGCGGCTACACCTTC | CNVEGRYSGSGGYTF
NA | TRBD2 | TRBJ2-1 | TRBV5-1 | 17 | TGCACCAGCAGCTTAGGAGCGGGAGTGGACACCGTAAATGAGCAGTTCTTC | CTSSLGAGVDTVNEQFF
NA | TRBD2 | TRBJ2-7 | TRBV24-1 | 16 | TGTGCCACCAGTGTCGGGGGAGTAGCGGGAACCTACGAGCAGTACTTC | CATSVGGVAGTYEQYF
NA | NA | TRBJ2-3 | TRBV11-2 | 17 | TGTGCCAGCGGTTCGTTAGCAGGAGCGGGTGAGCCAGATACGCAGTATTTT | CASGSLAGAGEPDTQYF
NA | TRBD1 | TRBJ2-4 | TRBV2 | 14 | TGTGCCAGCAGGACATCGACAGGGCAAAACATTCAGTACTTC | CASRTSTGQNIQYF
NA | NA | TRBJ1-4 | TRBV6-1 | 13 | TGTGCCCTCGGGGACACCTATAATGAAAAACTCTTTTTT | CALGDTYNEKLFF
many | TRBD1 | TRBJ1-5 | TRBV5-1 | 15 | TGCGCCAGCAGCTTGGAGGGGGCCGGCAATCAGCCCCAGCATTTT | CASSLEGAGNQPQHF
NA | TRBD2 | TRBJ2-3 | TRBV29-1 | 15 | TGCAGCGTTGAAGCCCTAGCGGGATGTACAGATACCCAGTATTTT | CSVEALAGCTDTQYF
NA | NA | TRBJ1-3 | TRBV11-2 | 15 | TGTGCCAGCAACTCACAGGGTTTCTCTGGAAGCACCATATATTTT | CASNSQGFSGSTIYF
NA | TRBD1 | TRBJ1-2 | TRBV11-2 | 13 | TGTGCCAGTAGCTTAGACAGGGGGCATGACTACACCTTC | CASSLDRGHDYTF
NA | NA | TRBJ2-7 | TRBV6-1 | 15 | TGTACCAGCAGTGGGGAGATAACGAGCAATTACGAGCAGTACTTC | CTSSGEITSNYEQYF
NA | NA | TRBJ1-5 | TRBV7-9 | 15 | TGTGCCAGCAGCTTAGGGTCCCCCGTGGATCAGCCCCAGCATTTT | CASSLGSPVDQPQHF
NA | NA | TRBJ2-1 | TRBV15 | 12 | TGTGCCACCAACAGGAGAACGAATGAGCAGTTCTTC | CATNRRTNEQFF
NA | NA | TRBJ2-1 | TRBV11-2 | 14 | TGTGTCAGCAGCTTAGAGGTGGCCAATAATGAGCATTTCTTC | CVSSLEVANNEHFF
NA | TRBD1 | TRBJ1-4 | TRBV10-2 | 18 | TGCGCCAGCTCCGGGCTTGGGGGGACAGGGACACTTCGTGGAAAACTGTTTTTT | CASSGLGGTGTLRGKLFF
NA | NA | TRBJ1-1 | TRBV4-2 | 14 | TGTGCCAGCAGCCACGGGATACCGAACACCGATGCTTTCTTT | CASSHGIPNTDAFF
NA | NA | TRBJ1-1 | TRBV6-5 | 13 | TGTGCCAGCAAATGGAGGGGATCGACTGAAGCTTTCTTT | CASKWRGSTEAFF
NA | NA | TRBJ1-5 | TRBV6-1 | 14 | TGTGTCAGCATCTCCGACGGGGACAATCAGCCCCAGCATTTT | CVSISDGDNQPQHF
NA | TRBD2 | TRBJ2-7 | TRBV6-1 | 16 | TGTGCCAGCAGTCCCGTTGTAGCGGGCGGGTACTACGAGCCGTACTTC | CASSPVVAGGYYEPYF
NA | TRBD1 | TRBJ1-3 | TRBV28 | 15 | TGTGCCAGCAGCTCCGGGACAGCCTCTGGAAACACCATGTATTTT | CASSSGTASGNTMYF
NA | TRBD2 | TRBJ2-7 | TRBV28 | 15 | TGTGCCATCAATTCCCCAGCGGGAGGAAGATACGAGCAGAACTTC | CAINSPAGGRYEQNF